Listed here are 9 T cell receptor beta chains from one sample, sequenced in a study of cytomegalovirus exposure and HLA in healthy donors. 60 Vbeta and 13 Jbeta primers were used in PCR. Profiling relied on immunoSEQ multiplex PCR, and the TCRdb table lists in-frame clones only, not all of them. The table lists under 70,000 clones, approximately 71% of them singletons, with approximately 30% in the top ten. Input material: PBMCs. These receptors came from a man aged 40-49 years in good health and CMV-seropositive.

Concerning this clone: At the DNA level, this CDR3 is encoded by other sequences in the same sample as well. The chain uses TRBV18 and TRBJ2-2; tentative D call: TRBD1 (6 bases). Germline assignment: CDR1 KGHSH and CDR2 LQKENI. The CDR3 is 15 residues long. V was clipped by 3 bases and J by 1 base, with 9 bases between them. CDR3 residues: CASSPGTLNTGELFF. In DNA form, the CDR3 reads TGTGCCAGCTCACCGGGGACATTGAACACCGGGGAGCTGTTTTTT.

This clone was seen just once. The chain is built from TRBV7-9 and TRBJ1-5; 7 bases align to TRBD1. CDR3 length: 15 residues. The junction had 7 bases not matched to a gene; V was cut back by 2 bases and J by 6 bases. Germline V gene sequence: CDR1 SEHNR, CDR2 FQNEAQ (reference sequence). The chain's CDR3 is CASSLSGRGSQPQHF. CDR3 bases: TGTGCCAGCAGCTTATCGGGCAGGGGGAGTCAGCCCCAGCATTTT. The whole variable domain, filled in from reference TRBV7-9 and TRBJ1-5, reads DTGVSQNPRHKITKRGQNVTFRCDPISEHNRLYWYRQTLGQGPEFLTYFQNEAQLEKSRLLSDRFSAERPKGSFSTLEIQRTEQGDSAMYLCASSLSGRGSQPQHFGDGTRLSIL.

This clone was seen more than once but under ten times. This sequence joins TRBV5-3 and TRBJ1-5; D gene ambiguous. TRBV5-3 is an ORF, and what it does is uncertain. V lost 4 bases to trimming and J lost 0 bases, with 14 bases between them. The CDR3 has 16 amino acids. CDR3 sequence: CARSQWGGISNQPQHF. CDR3 in DNA: TGTGCCAGAAGCCAATGGGGAGGGATTAGCAATCAGCCCCAGCATTTT.

The chain couples TRBV7-9 to TRBJ2-1, with unresolved D. Deletions cut 3 bases from V and 9 bases from J, with 12 bases between. This CDR3 has 13 residues. Germline-derived CDR1 and CDR2 are SEHNR and FQNEAQ (reference sequence). This chain's CDR3 is CASSLVSYGEQFF. The CDR3 DNA reads TGTGCCAGCAGCTTGGTGAGCTATGGTGAGCAGTTCTTC.

This chain connects TRBV5-6 to TRBJ1-3; the D gene is possibly TRBD1 (6 bases). V lost 0 bases to trimming and J lost 5 bases, with 9 bases between them. Looked up from germline, CDR1 is SGHDT and CDR2 is YYEEEE. The CDR3 covers 14 residues. The CDR3 DNA sequence: TGTGCCAGCAGCTTGGGCAGGGGAAGAAACACCATATATTTT. Translated: CASSLGRGRNTIYF. The full variable domain, in which reference TRBV5-6 and TRBJ1-3 provide the parts outside the CDR3, is DAGVTQSPTHLIKTRGQQVTLRCSPKSGHDTVSWYQQALGQGPQFIFQYYEEEERQRGNFPDRFSGHQFPNYSSELNVNALLLGDSALYLCASSLGRGRNTIYFGEGSWLTVV.

This clone was seen only a few times. This chain joins TRBV29-1 and TRBJ2-7; the match to TRBD2 covers 8 bases. Germline CDR1 is SQVTM and CDR2 is ANQGSEA. CDR3 length: 11 residues. Trimming took 7 bases from V and 7 from J; bases not matched to a gene: 6. The CDR3 loop is CSAGGGTEQYF. The CDR3, as DNA: TGCAGCGCCGGCGGGGGGACGGAGCAGTACTTC.

This chain joins TRBV2 and TRBJ2-1; 8 bases match TRBD2. Germline assignment: CDR1 SNHLY and CDR2 FYNNEI. V lost 3 bases, J lost 0 bases, and 1 base stayed unmatched. CDR3 length equals 15 residues. The CDR3 loop reads CASSDAGGSYNEQFF. CDR3 bases: TGTGCCAGCAGTGATGCGGGGGGCTCCTACAATGAGCAGTTCTTC.

This clone appeared a few times. CDR3 amino acids: CSAGGGGSYNEQFF. For the CDR3, the DNA is TGCAGCGCTGGGGGTGGGGGGTCCTACAATGAGCAGTTCTTC. The chain combines TRBV29-1 with TRBJ2-1, with a weak D call TRBD2 (6 bases). The CDR3 is made up of 14 amino acids. The germline V and J ends were trimmed by 7 bases and 1 base, with 14 bases remaining between them. Germline-derived CDR1 and CDR2 are SQVTM and ANQGSEA.

This chain uses TRBV11-2 with TRBJ1-4; D gene uncertain. The length of the CDR3 is 15 residues. Trimming removed 1 base from V and 2 bases from J, with 8 bases in between. The germline V gene has CDR1 SGHAT and CDR2 FQNNGV. CDR3 region: CASSLGWRTNEKLFF. CDR3 DNA: TGTGCCAGCAGCTTAGGTTGGAGGACTAATGAAAAACTGTTTTTT.